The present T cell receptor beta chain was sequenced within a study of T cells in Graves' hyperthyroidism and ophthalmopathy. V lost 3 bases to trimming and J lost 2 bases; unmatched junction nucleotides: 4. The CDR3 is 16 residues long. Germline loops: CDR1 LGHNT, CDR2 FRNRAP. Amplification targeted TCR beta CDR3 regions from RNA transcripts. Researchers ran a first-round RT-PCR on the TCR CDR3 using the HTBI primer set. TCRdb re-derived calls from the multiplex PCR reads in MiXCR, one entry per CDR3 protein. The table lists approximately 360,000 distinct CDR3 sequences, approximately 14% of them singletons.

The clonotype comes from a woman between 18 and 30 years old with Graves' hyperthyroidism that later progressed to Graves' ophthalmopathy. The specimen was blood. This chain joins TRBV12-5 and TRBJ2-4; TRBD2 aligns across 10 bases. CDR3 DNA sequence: TGTGCTAGTGGTTTTACTAGCGGGACATCCAAAAACATTCAGTACTTC. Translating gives CASGFTSGTSKNIQYF.